This entry concerns a single T cell receptor beta chain. This sample is part of a study of blood T cell repertoires in COVID-19. Study-wide context: Specimens from acute and convalescent COVID-19 originated in the United States, Italy and Spain. Sources were T cells, B-cell-depleted T cells, or PBMCs; the material itself was cDNA or gDNA.

Germline assignment: CDR1 SGHTA and CDR2 FQGNSA. Trimming removed 2 bases from V and 3 bases from J, with 11 bases in between. CDR3 length: 15 residues. Original processing methods: By means of reference gene primer amplification, nucleated cell counts were estimated. Produced via immunoSEQ multiplex PCR; TCRdb's table is partial and in-frame only. V and J calls and clone size follow that table, whereas D and trimming were derived from the DNA. This sample has about 200,000 clones, with 90% found just once. The sample was peripheral blood. This rearrangement joins TRBV7-2 to TRBJ1-5, with D possibly being TRBD1 (6 bases). The clonotype comes from a middle-aged man with acute or convalescent COVID-19. The CDR3 sequence: CASSLQGPNNQPQHF. As DNA, the CDR3 is TGTGCCAGCAGCTTACAGGGGCCAAACAATCAGCCCCAGCATTTT.